This T cell receptor beta chain was identified in a study of technical replicates of blood from several donors. The CDR3 spans 14 residues. Germline assignment: CDR1 GTSNPN and CDR2 SVGIG (reference sequence). V was trimmed by 2 bases and J by 1 base, leaving 6 bases between them. Assay: immunoSEQ multiplex PCR; the TCRdb copy retains only in-frame clones and omits some. This sample has roughly 72,000 clones; 85% to 95% occur once, and the top ten carry around 0.4%. The rearrangement uses TRBV30 and TRBJ2-6; D uncertain. Sequencing used T cells isolated from PBMCs. This TCR was recovered from a human donor in good health. The CDR3 protein is CAWSPLSGANVLTF. As DNA, the CDR3 is TGTGCCTGGAGTCCTTTATCTGGGGCCAACGTCCTGACTTTC.